Listed below are T cell receptor beta chains from one sample, sequenced in a study of cytomegalovirus exposure and HLA in healthy donors. Sequencing used immunoSEQ multiplex PCR; TCRdb keeps in-frame clones, though not all of them. The table shows more than 150,000 clones, with 65% to 85% occurring only once. Sequenced sample: PBMCs. These TCRs come from a woman younger than 30 in good health and CMV-seronegative. Both conserved end residues are part of each CDR3. Fields, in order: clone size, V gene, D gene, J gene, CDR3 protein, CDR3 DNA. A D gene is named only where the DNA matches it firmly. Clone size is not always given. Where it is, it says once, few, many or a class for expanded clones.

size: .; V: TRBV7-8; D: TRBD2; J: TRBJ2-2; CDR3: CASSKILAGGRDGELFF; DNA: TGTGCCAGCAGCAAAATACTAGCGGGGGGCCGTGACGGGGAGCTGTTTTTT
size: few; V: TRBV5-4; D: TRBD1; J: TRBJ1-2; CDR3: CASNLGQEGLRFGYTF; DNA: TGTGCCAGCAACCTAGGACAGGAGGGTCTTAGATTCGGCTACACCTTC
size: .; V: TRBV5-1; D: .; J: TRBJ1-3; CDR3: CASSLMQGGNTIYF; DNA: TGCGCCAGCAGCTTGATGCAGGGCGGAAACACCATATATTTT
size: .; V: TRBV5-4; D: TRBD1; J: TRBJ1-2; CDR3: CASSLDLGDRGYGYTF; DNA: TGTGCCAGCAGCTTGGATCTCGGCGACAGGGGGTATGGCTACACCTTC
size: .; V: TRBV11-2; D: .; J: TRBJ1-3; CDR3: CASSKTGSPGNTIYF; DNA: TGTGCCAGCAGCAAAACAGGGTCCCCTGGAAACACCATATATTTT
size: .; V: TRBV27; D: .; J: TRBJ2-1; CDR3: CASREDRSNYNEQFF; DNA: TGTGCCAGCCGCGAAGACAGGTCAAACTACAATGAGCAGTTCTTC
size: .; V: TRBV5-4; D: .; J: TRBJ1-1; CDR3: CASSSPTAPAEAFF; DNA: TGTGCCAGCAGCTCTCCGACAGCCCCGGCGGAAGCTTTCTTT
size: .; V: TRBV27; D: TRBD1; J: TRBJ2-3; CDR3: CASGQQGASRYISDTQYF; DNA: TGTGCCAGCGGACAACAGGGGGCGAGCCGTTACATTTCAGATACGCAGTATTTT
size: .; V: TRBV29-1; D: TRBD1; J: TRBJ1-2; CDR3: CSVAGTAYGYTF; DNA: TGCAGCGTAGCCGGGACAGCTTATGGCTACACCTTC
size: .; V: TRBV7-9; D: TRBD1; J: TRBJ1-1; CDR3: CSSSLGGQGTEAFF; DNA: TGTTCCAGCAGCTTAGGGGGACAGGGCACTGAAGCTTTCTTT
size: .; V: TRBV12-5; D: .; J: TRBJ2-3; CDR3: CASGGRTDTQYF; DNA: TGTGCTAGCGGGGGACGAACAGATACGCAGTATTTT
size: .; V: TRBV30; D: TRBD1; J: TRBJ2-7; CDR3: CASGTGGAEQYF; DNA: TGTGCCTCGGGGACAGGGGGCGCTGAGCAGTACTTC
size: .; V: TRBV27; D: .; J: TRBJ2-7; CDR3: CASSLEQNYEQYF; DNA: TGTGCCAGCAGTTTAGAACAGAACTACGAGCAGTACTTC
size: once; V: TRBV2; D: TRBD2; J: TRBJ2-3; CDR3: CASRGGGYTDTQYF; DNA: TGTGCCAGCAGGGGCGGGGGATACACAGATACGCAGTATTTT
size: once; V: TRBV11-2; D: .; J: TRBJ1-1; CDR3: CASSSQTGINTEAFF; DNA: TGTGCCAGCAGCTCCCAGACAGGCATAAACACTGAAGCTTTCTTT
size: once; V: TRBV18; D: .; J: TRBJ1-5; CDR3: CASSSEGRVNQPQHF; DNA: TGTGCCAGCTCATCGGAGGGAAGGGTAAATCAGCCCCAGCATTTT
size: .; V: TRBV27; D: .; J: TRBJ1-4; CDR3: CASSLLKGFREKLFF; DNA: TGTGCCAGCAGTTTATTGAAGGGGTTCCGGGAAAAACTGTTTTTT
size: .; V: TRBV7-2; D: .; J: TRBJ1-5; CDR3: CASSLSRGTNQPQHF; DNA: TGTGCCAGCAGCTTAAGCAGGGGAACAAATCAGCCCCAGCATTTT
size: .; V: TRBV6-1; D: TRBD1; J: TRBJ1-1; CDR3: CASQGGWGTEAFF; DNA: TGTGCCAGCCAAGGGGGCTGGGGCACTGAAGCTTTCTTT
size: .; V: TRBV4-1; D: TRBD1; J: TRBJ1-1; CDR3: CASSPEREGANTEAFF; DNA: TGCGCCAGCAGCCCCGAAAGAGAGGGGGCAAACACTGAAGCTTTCTTT
size: .; V: TRBV5-6; D: .; J: TRBJ2-7; CDR3: CASSLIAQTYEQYF; DNA: TGTGCCAGCAGCTTGATCGCTCAGACCTACGAGCAGTACTTC
size: .; V: TRBV6-1; D: .; J: TRBJ2-1; CDR3: CASSELQGASYNEQFF; DNA: TGTGCCAGCAGCGAATTACAGGGAGCCAGCTACAATGAGCAGTTCTTC
size: once; V: TRBV28; D: .; J: TRBJ1-1; CDR3: CASSFVSGGGMGAFF; DNA: TGTGCCAGCAGTTTTGTCTCCGGGGGGGGCATGGGAGCTTTCTTT
size: .; V: TRBV19; D: .; J: TRBJ2-7; CDR3: CASSPRGYEQYF; DNA: TGTGCCAGTAGTCCCAGAGGCTACGAGCAGTACTTC
size: .; V: TRBV19; D: TRBD1; J: TRBJ1-5; CDR3: CASSGNRGDNQPQHF; DNA: TGTGCCAGTAGTGGCAACAGGGGTGACAATCAGCCCCAGCATTTT
size: .; V: TRBV30; D: .; J: TRBJ1-1; CDR3: CAWSVRTGVMNTEAFF; DNA: TGTGCCTGGAGTGTACGGACCGGGGTTATGAACACTGAAGCTTTCTTT
size: few; V: TRBV19; D: TRBD1; J: TRBJ2-1; CDR3: CASRTGGTDEQFF; DNA: TGTGCCAGTAGGACAGGGGGTACCGATGAGCAGTTCTTC
size: .; V: TRBV10-3; D: .; J: TRBJ2-7; CDR3: CAISSDATPTREQYF; DNA: TGTGCCATCAGCTCCGACGCGACCCCCACGCGGGAGCAGTACTTC
size: once; V: TRBV27; D: .; J: TRBJ1-2; CDR3: CASSPMAGGGYYGYTF; DNA: TGTGCCAGCAGTCCCATGGCTGGGGGGGGCTATTATGGCTACACCTTC
size: few; V: TRBV9; D: .; J: TRBJ1-3; CDR3: CASSVTGSGNTIYF; DNA: TGTGCCAGCAGCGTAACTGGCTCTGGAAACACCATATATTTT
size: .; V: TRBV29-1; D: .; J: TRBJ1-1; CDR3: CSVELRLVNTEAFF; DNA: TGCAGCGTTGAACTGAGGCTGGTGAACACTGAAGCTTTCTTT
size: once; V: TRBV6-5; D: TRBD1; J: TRBJ1-1; CDR3: CASSYEQGAWGFF; DNA: TGTGCCAGCAGTTATGAACAGGGGGCATGGGGATTCTTT
size: .; V: TRBV5-1; D: .; J: TRBJ1-6; CDR3: CASRPDPVQAGIYNSPLHF; DNA: TGCGCCAGCCGTCCGGATCCAGTGCAGGCCGGGATATATAATTCACCCCTCCACTTT
size: .; V: TRBV25-1; D: TRBD1; J: TRBJ1-1; CDR3: CASSAQTGGTEAFF; DNA: TGTGCCAGCAGTGCTCAAACAGGGGGCACTGAAGCTTTCTTT
size: .; V: TRBV19; D: .; J: TRBJ1-3; CDR3: CASSLWDSDSGSTIYF; DNA: TGTGCCAGTAGTCTGTGGGACTCAGACTCTGGAAGCACCATATATTTT
size: .; V: TRBV6-1; D: TRBD1; J: TRBJ1-2; CDR3: CASSSWTGPYGYTF; DNA: TGTGCCAGCAGTTCCTGGACAGGGCCCTATGGCTACACCTTC
size: .; V: TRBV5-6; D: TRBD2; J: TRBJ2-1; CDR3: CASRSRLAGYNEQFF; DNA: TGTGCCAGCAGGTCCCGCCTAGCGGGCTACAATGAGCAGTTCTTC
size: .; V: TRBV6-1; D: TRBD1; J: TRBJ1-1; CDR3: CASSEIPGQGEAFF; DNA: TGTGCCAGCAGCGAAATCCCGGGACAGGGTGAAGCTTTCTTT
size: .; V: TRBV5-1; D: TRBD1; J: TRBJ1-3; CDR3: CASRTGTGNTIYF; DNA: TGCGCCAGCAGGACAGGGACAGGAAACACCATATATTTT
size: .; V: TRBV4-1; D: .; J: TRBJ1-5; CDR3: CASSQEGGGSGQPQHF; DNA: TGCGCCAGCAGCCAAGAGGGGGGGGGTTCTGGTCAGCCCCAGCATTTT
size: .; V: TRBV2; D: TRBD1; J: TRBJ1-5; CDR3: CASQGQFNQPQHF; DNA: TGTGCCAGCCAGGGACAGTTCAATCAGCCCCAGCATTTT
size: .; V: TRBV5-6; D: TRBD2; J: TRBJ2-7; CDR3: CASSGLVGVEPTYEQYF; DNA: TGTGCCAGCAGCGGACTAGTAGGGGTAGAGCCTACCTACGAGCAGTACTTC
size: .; V: TRBV21-1; D: .; J: TRBJ2-3; CDR3: CASIGFVRGGTDTQYF; DNA: TGTGCCAGCATCGGGTTTGTGCGGGGGGGCACAGATACGCAGTATTTT
size: .; V: TRBV7-9; D: TRBD1; J: TRBJ2-2; CDR3: CASNNEGQALTGELFF; DNA: TGTGCCAGCAACAATGAAGGACAGGCCTTAACCGGGGAGCTGTTTTTT
size: .; V: TRBV27; D: TRBD1; J: TRBJ1-1; CDR3: CASSITGARTEAFF; DNA: TGTGCCAGCAGCATTACAGGGGCGAGGACTGAAGCTTTCTTT
size: .; V: TRBV7-9; D: .; J: TRBJ2-7; CDR3: CASSQGDIRGYEQYF; DNA: TGTGCCAGCAGCCAAGGGGATATCAGGGGCTACGAGCAGTACTTC
size: .; V: TRBV6-1; D: TRBD1; J: TRBJ1-1; CDR3: CASSATGGTEAFF; DNA: TGTGCCAGCAGCGCGACAGGGGGCACTGAAGCTTTCTTT
size: .; V: TRBV2; D: TRBD1; J: TRBJ1-1; CDR3: CASGTVTWVGAEAFF; DNA: TGTGCCAGTGGGACAGTTACTTGGGTAGGGGCTGAAGCTTTCTTT
size: once; V: TRBV11-3; D: .; J: TRBJ1-1; CDR3: CASSFAGRGANTEAFF; DNA: TGTGCCAGCAGCTTTGCGGGGAGGGGGGCGAACACTGAAGCTTTCTTT
size: .; V: TRBV28; D: TRBD1; J: TRBJ1-5; CDR3: CASSSWDSGVNQPQHF; DNA: TGTGCCAGCAGTTCCTGGGACAGTGGGGTGAATCAGCCCCAGCATTTT
size: .; V: TRBV28; D: TRBD1; J: TRBJ1-5; CDR3: CASSPAGTAYYSNQPQHF; DNA: TGTGCCAGCAGTCCGGCCGGGACAGCTTACTATAGCAATCAGCCCCAGCATTTT
size: .; V: TRBV5-1; D: TRBD1; J: TRBJ2-5; CDR3: CASREGDRGLKTQYF; DNA: TGCGCCAGCAGGGAAGGGGACAGGGGGCTAAAGACCCAGTACTTC